The source of this T cell receptor (beta chain) is a study of shared clonotypes between healthy human individuals. Study at large: The composition of the donors was a couple of women and a few men aged 18 to 49.

CDR3 length: 17 amino acids. Trimming cost V 4 bases and J 5 bases; bases outside gene matches: 11. The germline V gene encodes CDR1 SGHNT and CDR2 YYREEE (reference sequence). Caucasian adults living in Nashville, Tennessee, provided all samples. Sequencing used immunoSEQ multiplex PCR; TCRdb keeps in-frame clones, though not all of them. The sample carries approximately 1,000,000 clones, roughly 77% recorded once. With respect to this clone: Antigen specificity is unknown.

Broader study findings: Among a handful of donors, roughly 5.5% of naive CD4 clonotypes were found in common. Naive subsets generally had larger estimated richness than memory subsets.

The rearrangement uses TRBV5-4 and TRBJ2-3, with 12 bases lining up with TRBD2. This receptor was identified in a young man in good health. Some clones in this sample may be carry-over from other donors' samples. The sequencing input was memory CD4+ T cells from PBMCs. Subset given: CD45RA-negative fraction. The CDR3 region has the DNA TGTGCCAGCAGCCCGGCCCTAGCGGGAGGGGGAGGAGATACGCAGTATTTT. This encodes CASSPALAGGGGDTQYF. Based on the CDR3 plus reference TRBV5-4 and TRBJ2-3, the full variable domain is ETGVTQSPTHLIKTRGQQVTLRCSSQSGHNTVSWYQQALGQGPQFIFQYYREEENGRGNFPPRFSGLQFPNYSSELNVNALELDDSALYLCASSPALAGGGGDTQYFGPGTRLTVL.